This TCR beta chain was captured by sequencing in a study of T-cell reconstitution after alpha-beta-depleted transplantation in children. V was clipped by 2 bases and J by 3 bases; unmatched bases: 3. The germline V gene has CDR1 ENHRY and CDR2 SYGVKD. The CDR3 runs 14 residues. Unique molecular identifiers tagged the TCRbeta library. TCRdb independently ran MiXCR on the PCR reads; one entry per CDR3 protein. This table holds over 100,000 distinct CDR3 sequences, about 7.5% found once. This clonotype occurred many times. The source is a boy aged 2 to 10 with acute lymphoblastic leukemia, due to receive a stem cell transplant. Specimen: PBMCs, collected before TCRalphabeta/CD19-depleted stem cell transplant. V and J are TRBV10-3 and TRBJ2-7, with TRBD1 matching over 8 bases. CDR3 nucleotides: TGTGCCATCAGTGAGGACAGGGGCGACTACGAGCAGTACTTC. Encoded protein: CAISEDRGDYEQYF.